A selection of T cell receptor beta chains follows, all from one sample in a study of T cells in Graves' hyperthyroidism and ophthalmopathy. TCRdb re-analysed the multiplex PCR reads in MiXCR, keeping a single row per CDR3 protein. The sample lists around 280,000 distinct CDR3 sequences; roughly 14% were seen once. The specimen sequenced was blood. The receptors were gathered from a woman aged 30 to 39 with Graves' hyperthyroidism that later progressed to Graves' ophthalmopathy. The CDR3 runs from the conserved cysteine through the conserved F or W. D genes are given only for firm matches. Part of the rows lack a size; the others show once, few, many or a class for expanded clones.

CDR3 protein	CDR3 DNA	V gene	D gene	clone size	J gene
CANRENSTFYGYTF	TGTGCCAACCGGGAGAACAGCACCTTCTATGGCTACACCTTC	TRBV10-3	.	.	TRBJ1-2
CATSRDPSSFLNYGYTF	TGTGCCACCAGCAGAGATCCCAGCTCCTTCCTTAACTATGGCTACACCTTC	TRBV15	.	.	TRBJ1-2
CASSLIKGQGHTGELFF	TGTGCCAGCAGTTTAATCAAGGGACAGGGCCACACCGGGGAGCTGTTTTTT	TRBV28	TRBD1	.	TRBJ2-2
CASSLTSGSTGELFF	TGCGCCAGCAGCCTCACTAGCGGGAGCACCGGGGAGCTGTTTTTT	TRBV5-1	TRBD2	many	TRBJ2-2
CASSLATRGTQYF	TGTGCCAGCAGTCTAGCAACTAGGGGGACCCAGTACTTC	TRBV13	.	many	TRBJ2-5
CASRSQGGGNYGYTF	TGTGCCAGCAGGTCTCAGGGGGGGGGAAACTATGGCTACACCTTC	TRBV28	TRBD1	many	TRBJ1-2
CSARDPQGAGTDTQYF	TGCAGTGCTAGAGATCCCCAGGGGGCCGGCACAGATACGCAGTATTTT	TRBV20-1	TRBD1	many	TRBJ2-3
CASSLAGQSYEQYF	TGTGCCAGCAGCTTAGCCGGACAGTCCTACGAGCAGTACTTC	TRBV7-2	.	many	TRBJ2-7
CSAGETSLETQYF	TGCAGTGCTGGGGAGACTAGTTTGGAGACCCAGTACTTC	TRBV20-1	.	many	TRBJ2-5
CASSPLGGSRETQYF	TGTGCCAGCAGCCCTTTGGGCGGAAGTAGAGAGACCCAGTACTTC	TRBV3-1	.	many	TRBJ2-5
CANSQPFYGYTF	TGTGCCAACAGCCAGCCTTTTTATGGCTACACCTTC	TRBV3-1	.	few	TRBJ1-2
CASSEVLGMTSYEQYF	TGTGCCAGCAGTGAAGTACTAGGAATGACATCCTACGAGCAGTACTTC	TRBV6-1	.	many	TRBJ2-7
CASSPGAQYGYTF	TGTGCCAGCAGCCCAGGCGCACAGTATGGCTACACCTTC	TRBV27	.	many	TRBJ1-2
CAGSYSQGTYNEQFF	TGTGCCGGCAGTTACTCTCAGGGTACCTACAATGAGCAGTTCTTC	TRBV6-2/TRBV6-3	.	few	TRBJ2-1
CSARELLGYETQYF	TGCAGTGCTAGAGAGCTTCTAGGGTATGAGACCCAGTACTTC	TRBV20-1	.	.	TRBJ2-5